These 22 T cell receptor beta chains were sequenced from one sample in a study of PD-1 blockade in classical Hodgkin lymphoma. Every patient relapsed after autologous stem cell transplantation, and brentuximab vedotin exposure varied. Method: immunoSEQ multiplex PCR; TCRdb's copy keeps in-frame clones and lacks some. The sample shows more than 90,000 clones, 75% to 85% of them seen only once. Sample: peripheral blood mononuclear cells (PBMCs), taken before the second cycle of nivolumab. The receptors come from a human donor with classical Hodgkin lymphoma.

The rearrangement uses TRBV6-1 and TRBJ1-2, with D maybe TRBD1 (5 bases). The V and J ends lost 4 bases and 7 bases respectively, with 7 bases between them. CDR1 is MNHNS and CDR2 is SASEGT in the germline V gene. The CDR3 runs 11 residues. CDR3 DNA: TGTGCCAGCAGTGTGGGGGTTGGCTACACCTTC. Its protein is CASSVGVGYTF.

J is TRBJ1-4 and V is TRBV6-5; TRBD1 is a possible D gene (6 bases). Germline V gene data show CDR1 as MNHEY and CDR2 as SVGAGI. The length of the CDR3 is 16 residues. V dropped 2 bases and J dropped 3 bases, with 13 bases sitting between them. CDR3 DNA: TGTGCCAGCAGTTACACTCGGGGGGCTGCTAATGAAAAACTGTTTTTT. It specifies CASSYTRGAANEKLFF.

The count of this clone is one. The genes are TRBV7-8 and TRBJ2-1; 12 bases align to TRBD2. In germline, CDR1 is SGHVS, CDR2 FQNEAQ. The CDR3 sequence is 14 residues long. V was clipped by 5 bases and J by 11 bases; unmatched bases: 7. The CDR3 reads CASSIRLAGEKQFF. The CDR3 nucleotides read TGTGCCAGCAGCATACGACTAGCGGGAGAGAAGCAGTTCTTC.

This clone was observed a few times. This rearrangement joins TRBV5-1 to TRBJ2-2, with 7 bases that match TRBD1. Looked up from germline, CDR1 is SGHRS and CDR2 is YFSETQ. This CDR3 spans 14 amino acids. Unmatched junction bases numbered 8, after V lost 5 bases and J lost 7 bases. CDR3 coding DNA: TGCGCCAGCAGGATCTCGCAGGGGGTCGGGGAGCTGTTTTTT. As protein: CASRISQGVGELFF. The full variable domain, in which reference TRBV5-1 and TRBJ2-2 provide the parts outside the CDR3, is KAGVTQTPRYLIKTRGQQVTLSCSPISGHRSVSWYQQTPGQGLQFLFEYFSETQRNKGNFPGRFSGRQFSNSRSEMNVSTLELGDSALYLCASRISQGVGELFFGEGSRLTVL.

The chain recombines TRBV29-1 with TRBJ2-3, with D tentatively TRBD2 (6 bases). The ends were cut back, 5 bases at V and 0 bases at J, with 21 bases in the middle. This CDR3 spans 17 amino acids. Germline-derived CDR1 and CDR2 are SQVTM and ANQGSEA. CDR3 bases: TGCAGCGTTCAGACCGGGACTTCTTCTTCTAGCACAGATACGCAGTATTTT. Amino acid sequence: CSVQTGTSSSSTDTQYF.

The chain couples TRBV29-1 to TRBJ1-2; the D is unclear. The germline V gene encodes CDR1 SQVTM and CDR2 ANQGSEA. Trimming removed 2 bases from V and 6 bases from J, with 7 bases in between. CDR3 length: 11 residues. The CDR3 region has the DNA TGCAGCGTTGAATTTGATGATGGCTACACCTTC. Translation: CSVEFDDGYTF.

The chain recombines TRBV30 with TRBJ2-3; 10 bases agree with TRBD1. The CDR3 loop spans 13 amino acids. From germline, CDR1 is GTSNPN and CDR2 SVGIG (reference sequence). V lost 5 bases to trimming and J lost 1 base; unmatched junction nucleotides: 0. The CDR3 is CAWGTGGTDTQYF. CDR3 sequence (DNA): TGTGCCTGGGGGACAGGGGGCACAGATACGCAGTATTTT. The whole variable domain, filled in from reference TRBV30 and TRBJ2-3, reads SQTIHQWPATLVQPVGSPLSLECTVEGTSNPNLYWYRQAAGRGLQLLFYSVGIGQISSEVPQNLSASRPQDRQFILSSKKLLLSDSGFYLCAWGTGGTDTQYFGPGTRLTVL.

This rearrangement joins TRBV4-2 to TRBJ2-3; D is ambiguous. Germline V CDR1 and CDR2: LGHNA, YNFKEQ. There are 13 residues in the CDR3. The V end was cut by 4 bases, the J end by 4 bases, with 9 bases between. The CDR3 nucleotides read TGTGCCAGCAGCCGACCAAGCGCAGATACGCAGTATTTT. Translation: CASSRPSADTQYF.

This CDR3 is CASSQDPQGSAYEQYF. As DNA, the CDR3 is TGCGCCAGCAGCCAAGACCCACAGGGGTCCGCCTACGAGCAGTACTTC. V is TRBV4-1 and J is TRBJ2-7; 7 nucleotides line up with TRBD1. The V gene's germline CDR1 is MGHRA and CDR2 YSYEKL. The CDR3 has 16 amino acids. V shed 0 bases, J shed 2 bases, and the junction held 7 bases outside the gene matches.

Concerning this clone: Other nucleotide sequences in the sample specify the same CDR3. V gene TRBV30 combines with J gene TRBJ1-1, with D possibly being TRBD1 (5 bases). The CDR3 covers 12 residues. Trimming stripped 5 bases from V and 0 bases from J, with 7 bases between. Germline V CDR1 and CDR2: GTSNPN, SVGIG (reference sequence). The CDR3 bases are TGTGCCTGGTCCAGGGTGAACACTGAAGCTTTCTTT. It yields the protein CAWSRVNTEAFF.

The J gene is TRBJ2-1, the V gene TRBV19, with 7 bases matching TRBD2. The V segment lost 8 bases and the J segment 0 bases; nucleotides outside the gene matches: 16. The CDR3 is 18 amino acids. CDR1 is LNHDA, CDR2 SQIVND, per germline (reference sequence). This CDR3 is CASARGRGLESSYNEQFF. CDR3 sequence (DNA): TGTGCCAGTGCCCGGGGGAGAGGACTAGAAAGCTCCTACAATGAGCAGTTCTTC.

This chain uses TRBV28 with TRBJ1-5; D call uncertain. Germline CDR1 is MDHEN and CDR2 is SYDVKM. Deletions cut 1 base from V and 9 bases from J, with 16 bases between. The CDR3 contains 15 residues. In DNA, the CDR3 is TGTGCCAGCAGTTTATTAGGTTGGAGTGAGTTGCCCCAGCATTTT. Its protein is CASSLLGWSELPQHF. The entire variable domain, with the rest obtained from reference TRBV28 and TRBJ1-5, is as follows: DVKVTQSSRYLVKRTGEKVFLECVQDMDHENMFWYRQDPGLGLRLIYFSYDVKMKEKGDIPEGYSVSREKKERFSLILESASTNQTSMYLCASSLLGWSELPQHFGDGTRLSIL.

This rearrangement joins TRBV10-3 to TRBJ1-2; maybe TRBD1 (5 bases). The germline V gene has CDR1 ENHRY and CDR2 SYGVKD. Between the trimmed V and J ends, which lost 5 bases and 5 bases, there was a span of 15 bases. This CDR3 region has 14 residues. In DNA, the CDR3 is TGTGCCATCAGTCCGGGGGAGGGTCATTATGGCTACACCTTC. This translates into CAISPGEGHYGYTF.

This clone was seen only a few times. This sequence joins TRBV4-2 and TRBJ2-1, with unresolved D. Per germline, CDR1 LGHNA and CDR2 YNFKEQ. The CDR3 is 16 residues long. Trimming removed 2 bases from V and 5 bases from J, with 16 bases in between. The CDR3 DNA reads as TGTGCCAGCAGCCAACTGGGGAAGCGAGACAACAATGAGCAGTTCTTC. It yields the protein CASSQLGKRDNNEQFF.

This rearrangement joins TRBV29-1 to TRBJ1-4; no firm D call. Germline lookup yields CDR1 SQVTM and CDR2 ANQGSEA. V lost 6 bases and J lost 8, with 10 bases in between. This CDR3 region has 11 residues. The DNA for the CDR3 is TGCAGCGTCGCTCGAGGGGAAAAACTGTTTTTT. Translation gives CSVARGEKLFF.

The chain recombines TRBV29-1 with TRBJ1-4; 8 nucleotides agree with TRBD1. Trimming took 7 bases from V and 7 from J; bases not matched to a gene: 5. The CDR3 is made up of 12 amino acids. Germline V gives CDR1 SQVTM, CDR2 ANQGSEA. The CDR3 region has the DNA TGCAGCGCCTCGCAGGGGGCTGAAAAACTGTTTTTT. It translates to CSASQGAEKLFF.

This rearrangement joins TRBV11-3 to TRBJ2-3; TRBD2 matches at 7 bases. There are 14 residues in the CDR3. Germline V gene lookup returns CDR1 SGHNT and CDR2 YENEEA. Trimming at V came to 3 bases and at J to 2 bases, leaving 2 bases not matched to a gene. CDR3 region: CASSLGGDTDTQYF. The DNA of the CDR3 is TGTGCCAGCAGCTTGGGGGGGGACACAGATACGCAGTATTTT.

This clone was counted between two and nine times. The chain carries TRBV7-8 and TRBJ2-5; weak D call: TRBD2 (5 bases). Trimming left V 4 bases short and J 4 bases short, with 13 bases between. This CDR3 region has 14 residues. CDR1 and CDR2 (germline): SGHVS, FQNEAQ. The CDR3 loop reads CASSSRPAGETQYF. CDR3 bases: TGTGCCAGCAGCTCTAGGCCTGCGGGAGAGACCCAGTACTTC.

The chain carries TRBV19 and TRBJ2-6; 7 bases fit TRBD1. The V segment lost 6 bases and the J segment 2 bases; nucleotides outside the gene matches: 4. This CDR3 is 15 amino acids long. Per germline, CDR1 LNHDA and CDR2 SQIVND (reference sequence). The CDR3 is CASSLTGAGANVLTF. CDR3 in DNA: TGTGCCAGTAGCCTCACAGGGGCTGGGGCCAACGTCCTGACTTTC.

The sample holds one count of this clone. This chain links TRBV12-2 with TRBJ2-2; no DNA check was done on the table's D call, TRBD2. TRBV12-2 is classified as a pseudogene. This CDR3 contains 17 residues. The DNA for the CDR3 is TGTGCAAGTCGCCCTCGGACTAGCGGTTCGAACACCGGGGAGCTGTTTTTT. This gives the protein CASRPRTSGSNTGELFF.

The chain recombines TRBV6-5 with TRBJ2-7, with 10 nucleotides matching TRBD2. Germline V gene data show CDR1 as MNHEY and CDR2 as SVGAGI. The V gene end was trimmed by 5 bases and the J gene end by 2 bases; junction bases not matched to a gene: 6. The CDR3 length is 15 residues. The CDR3 is CASSRLAGAAYEQYF. DNA of the CDR3: TGTGCCAGCAGTCGGCTAGCGGGAGCAGCCTACGAGCAGTACTTC.

The genes are TRBV15 and TRBJ2-7; D possibly corresponds to TRBD2 (6 bases). Trimming shortened V by 0 bases and J by 6 bases, and 12 bases separated the two germline ends. Per the germline V gene, CDR1 is LNHNV and CDR2 is YYDKDF (reference sequence). CDR3 size: 14 residues. In nucleotides, the CDR3 is TGTGCCACCAGCAGAGATCGGTCGGGGGTCGAGCAGTACTTC. Protein sequence: CATSRDRSGVEQYF.